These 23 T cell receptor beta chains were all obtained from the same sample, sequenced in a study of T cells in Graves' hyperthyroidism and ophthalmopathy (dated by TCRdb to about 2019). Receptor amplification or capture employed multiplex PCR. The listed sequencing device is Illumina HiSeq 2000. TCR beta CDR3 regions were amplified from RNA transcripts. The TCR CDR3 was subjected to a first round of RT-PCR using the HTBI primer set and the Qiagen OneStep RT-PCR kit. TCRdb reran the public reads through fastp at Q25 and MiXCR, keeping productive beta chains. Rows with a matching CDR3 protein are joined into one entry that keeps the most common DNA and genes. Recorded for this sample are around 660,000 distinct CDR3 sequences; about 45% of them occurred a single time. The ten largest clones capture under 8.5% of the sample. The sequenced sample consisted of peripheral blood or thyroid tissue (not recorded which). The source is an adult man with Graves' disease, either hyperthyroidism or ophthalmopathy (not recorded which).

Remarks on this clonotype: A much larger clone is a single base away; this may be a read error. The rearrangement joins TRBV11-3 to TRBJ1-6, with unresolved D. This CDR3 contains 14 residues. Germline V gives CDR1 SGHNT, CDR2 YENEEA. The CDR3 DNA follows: TGTGCCAGCAGCCGACTGGAAGGAGATTCACCCCTCCGCTTT. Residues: CASSRLEGDSPLRF.

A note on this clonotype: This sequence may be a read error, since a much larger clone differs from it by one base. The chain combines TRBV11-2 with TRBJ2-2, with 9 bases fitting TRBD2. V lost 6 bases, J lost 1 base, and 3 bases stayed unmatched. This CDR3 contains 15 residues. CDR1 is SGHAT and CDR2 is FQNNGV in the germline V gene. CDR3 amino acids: CASSVTSGNTGELFF. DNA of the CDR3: TGTGCCAGCAGTGTGACTAGCGGGAACACCGGGGAGCTGTTTTTT.

As DNA, the CDR3 is TGTGCCAGCAGCTTAATGGCGGGGGGCCTCCAAGAGACCCAGTACTTC. Translating gives CASSLMAGGLQETQYF. The V and J genes are TRBV7-2 and TRBJ2-5; 8 bases agree with TRBD2. V dropped 2 bases and J dropped 1; count of bases not matched to a gene: 6. The germline gives CDR1 SGHTA, CDR2 FQGNSA. This CDR3 spans 16 amino acids.

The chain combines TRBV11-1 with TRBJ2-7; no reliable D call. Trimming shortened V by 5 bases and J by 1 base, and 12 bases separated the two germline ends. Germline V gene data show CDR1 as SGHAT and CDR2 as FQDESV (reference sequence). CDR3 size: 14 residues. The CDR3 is CASSGSDGSYEQYF. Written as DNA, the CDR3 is TGTGCCAGCAGCGGATCGGACGGGTCCTACGAGCAGTACTTC.

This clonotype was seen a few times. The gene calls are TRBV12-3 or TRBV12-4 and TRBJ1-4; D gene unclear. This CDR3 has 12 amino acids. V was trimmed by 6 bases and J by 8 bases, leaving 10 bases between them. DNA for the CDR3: TGTGCCAGCAGACTCATTGACGAAAAACTGTTTTTT. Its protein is CASRLIDEKLFF.

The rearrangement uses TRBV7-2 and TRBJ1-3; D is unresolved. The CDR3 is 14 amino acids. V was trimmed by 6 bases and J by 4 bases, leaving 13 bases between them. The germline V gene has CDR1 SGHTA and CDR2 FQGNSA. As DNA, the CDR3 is TGTGCCAGCAGAATCGGGCAGGACGGAAACACCATATATTTT. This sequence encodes CASRIGQDGNTIYF.

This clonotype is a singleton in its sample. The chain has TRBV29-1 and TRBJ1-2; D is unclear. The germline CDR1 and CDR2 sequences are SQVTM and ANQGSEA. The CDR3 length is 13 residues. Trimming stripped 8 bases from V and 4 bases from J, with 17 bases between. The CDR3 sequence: CSLAQAGFYGYTF. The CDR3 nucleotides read TGCAGCTTAGCGCAGGCCGGGTTCTATGGCTACACCTTC.

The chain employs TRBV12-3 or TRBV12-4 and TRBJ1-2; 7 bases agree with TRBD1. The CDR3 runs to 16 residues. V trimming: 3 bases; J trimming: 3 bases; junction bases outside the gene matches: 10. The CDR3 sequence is CASSFGGRGGYYGYTF. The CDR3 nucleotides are TGTGCCAGCAGTTTCGGGGGGCGAGGGGGCTACTATGGCTACACCTTC.

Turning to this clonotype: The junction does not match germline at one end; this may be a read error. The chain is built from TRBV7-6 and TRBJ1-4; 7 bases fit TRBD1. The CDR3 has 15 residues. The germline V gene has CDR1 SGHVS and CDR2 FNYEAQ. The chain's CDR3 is CASRVNGTADEKLFF. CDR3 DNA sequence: TGCGCCAGCAGGGTGAACGGGACAGCGGATGAAAAACTGTTTTTT.

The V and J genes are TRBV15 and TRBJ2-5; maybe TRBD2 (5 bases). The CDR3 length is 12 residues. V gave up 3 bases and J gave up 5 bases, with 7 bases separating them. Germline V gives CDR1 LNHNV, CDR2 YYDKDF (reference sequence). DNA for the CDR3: TGTGCCACCAGCAGCGGGGATGAGACCCAGTACTTC. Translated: CATSSGDETQYF.

Here the CDR3 reads CASSLGTSGGEQYF. CDR3 DNA sequence: TGCGCCAGCAGCTTGGGAACTAGCGGTGGCGAGCAGTACTTC. V usage is TRBV5-1 and J usage is TRBJ2-7, with TRBD2 identical over 8 bases. This CDR3 has 14 amino acids. V gave up 0 bases and J gave up 6 bases; unmatched junction bases: 5. Germline V CDR1 and CDR2: SGHRS, YFSETQ.

In nucleotides, the CDR3 is TGTGCCAGTAGTAGACAGGGACGGGGTAGCAATCAGCCCCAGCATTTT. It specifies CASSRQGRGSNQPQHF. V gene TRBV19 combines with J gene TRBJ1-5; 7 bases are a match to TRBD1. The CDR3 runs 16 residues. V was pared by 4 bases and J by 0 bases, with 6 bases of the junction left unmatched. Germline CDR1 and CDR2: LNHDA and SQIVND (reference sequence).

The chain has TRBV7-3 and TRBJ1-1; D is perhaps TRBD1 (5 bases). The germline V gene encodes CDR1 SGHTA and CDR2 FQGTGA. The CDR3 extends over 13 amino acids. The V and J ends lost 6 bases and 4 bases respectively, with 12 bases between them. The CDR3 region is CASSYSGSTEAFF. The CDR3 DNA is TGTGCCAGCAGTTACTCAGGGAGCACTGAAGCTTTCTTT.

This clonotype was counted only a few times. The DNA for the CDR3 is TGCAGTGCTAGAGGCCCAGCCTACTCCTACGAGCAGTACTTC. It yields the protein CSARGPAYSYEQYF. This chain links TRBV20-1 with TRBJ2-7; D not resolved. The V gene lost 1 base and the J gene lost 0 bases, with 10 bases spanning the gap. The germline CDR1 and CDR2 sequences are DFQATT and SNEGSKA (reference sequence). The CDR3 runs 14 residues.

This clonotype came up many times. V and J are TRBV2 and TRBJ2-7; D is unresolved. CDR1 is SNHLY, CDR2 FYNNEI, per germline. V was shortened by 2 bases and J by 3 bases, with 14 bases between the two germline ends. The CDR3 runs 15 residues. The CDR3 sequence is CASSEIGQRVYEQYF. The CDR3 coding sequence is TGTGCCAGCAGTGAAATCGGGCAGAGAGTCTACGAGCAGTACTTC.

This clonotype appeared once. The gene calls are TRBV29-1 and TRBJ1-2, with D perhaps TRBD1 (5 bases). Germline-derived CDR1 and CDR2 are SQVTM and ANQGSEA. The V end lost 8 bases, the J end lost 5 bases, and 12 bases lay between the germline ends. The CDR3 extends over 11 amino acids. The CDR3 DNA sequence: TGCAGCTTAGGGACTGCTTATGGCTACACCTTC. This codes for CSLGTAYGYTF.

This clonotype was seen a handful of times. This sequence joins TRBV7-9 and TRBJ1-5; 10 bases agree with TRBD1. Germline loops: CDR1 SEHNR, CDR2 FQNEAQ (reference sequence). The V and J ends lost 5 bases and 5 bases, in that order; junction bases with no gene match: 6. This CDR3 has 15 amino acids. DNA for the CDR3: TGTGCCAGCAGCAAGACAGGGGGCAGGGATCAGCCCCAGCATTTT. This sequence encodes CASSKTGGRDQPQHF.

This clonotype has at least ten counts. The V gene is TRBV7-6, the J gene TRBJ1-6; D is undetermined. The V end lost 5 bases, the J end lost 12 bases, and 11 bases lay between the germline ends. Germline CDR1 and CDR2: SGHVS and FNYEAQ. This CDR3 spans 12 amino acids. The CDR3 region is CASSGRNRPLHF. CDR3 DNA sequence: TGTGCCAGCAGCGGCCGTAACAGACCCCTCCACTTT.

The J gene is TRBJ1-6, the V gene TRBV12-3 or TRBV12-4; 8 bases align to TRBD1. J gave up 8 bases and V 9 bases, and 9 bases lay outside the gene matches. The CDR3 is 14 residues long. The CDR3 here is CASTRGRGDSPLHF. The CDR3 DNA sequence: TGTGCCAGTACCAGGGGGCGCGGTGATTCACCCCTCCACTTT.

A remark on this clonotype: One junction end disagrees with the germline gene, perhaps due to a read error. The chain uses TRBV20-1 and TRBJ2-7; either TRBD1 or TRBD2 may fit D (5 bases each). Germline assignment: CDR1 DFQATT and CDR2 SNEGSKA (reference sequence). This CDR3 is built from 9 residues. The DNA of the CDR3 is TGCAGTGCTACTTTAAGGGACCTATTC. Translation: CSATLRDLF.

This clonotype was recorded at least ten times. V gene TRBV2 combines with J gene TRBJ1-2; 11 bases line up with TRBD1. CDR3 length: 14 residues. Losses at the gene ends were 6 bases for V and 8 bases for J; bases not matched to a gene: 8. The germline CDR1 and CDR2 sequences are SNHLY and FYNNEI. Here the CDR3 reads CASSLGQGAKGYTF. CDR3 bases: TGTGCCAGCAGCCTAGGACAGGGGGCGAAGGGCTACACCTTC. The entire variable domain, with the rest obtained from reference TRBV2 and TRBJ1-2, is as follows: EPEVTQTPSHQVTQMGQEVILRCVPISNHLYFYWYRQILGQKVEFLVSFYNNEISEKSEIFDDQFSVERPDGSNFTLKIRSTKLEDSAMYFCASSLGQGAKGYTFGSGTRLTVV.

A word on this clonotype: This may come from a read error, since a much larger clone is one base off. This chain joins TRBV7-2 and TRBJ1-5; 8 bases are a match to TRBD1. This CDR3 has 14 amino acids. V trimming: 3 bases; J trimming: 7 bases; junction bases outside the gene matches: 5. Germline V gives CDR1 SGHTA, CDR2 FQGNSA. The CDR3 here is CASSLTGEEQPQHF. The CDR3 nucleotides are TGTGCCAGCAGCTTGACAGGGGAGGAACAGCCCCAGCATTTT.

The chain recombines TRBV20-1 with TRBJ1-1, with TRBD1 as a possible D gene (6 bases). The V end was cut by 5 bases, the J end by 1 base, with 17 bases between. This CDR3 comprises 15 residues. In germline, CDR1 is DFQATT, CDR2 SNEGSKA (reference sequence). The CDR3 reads CSARWDKGSNTEAFF. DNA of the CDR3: TGCAGTGCTCGCTGGGACAAAGGGTCGAACACTGAAGCTTTCTTT.